Reported below is one T cell receptor beta chain. The sample belongs to a study of blood T cell repertoires in COVID-19. Study-level information: Acute and convalescent COVID-19 samples came from the United States, Italy and Spain. Nucleic acid was either cDNA or gDNA, and it came from T cells, B-cell-depleted T cells, or PBMCs.

Those enrolled in Seattle joined during active infection and were followed longitudinally afterward. Per the original methods: The assay estimated nucleated cells by amplifying reference gene primers. TCRdb's table, derived via immunoSEQ multiplex PCR, lists solely in-frame clones and lacks some. That table is the source of V, J and clone size, and D and trimming were worked out from the DNA. The sample has approximately 99,000 clones; 88% are singletons. Sequencing was done on a sample of peripheral blood. This clonotype was sampled from a man aged 50 to 59 with COVID-19, enrolled during active disease.

The CDR3 sequence is CASSPRTGSAVYGYTF. As DNA, the CDR3 is TGTGCCAGCAGTCCCCGGACAGGCTCTGCCGTCTATGGCTACACCTTC. This chain links TRBV28 with TRBJ1-2, with TRBD1 matching 7 bases. V shed 5 bases and J 4 bases; nucleotides not matched to a gene: 13. CDR1 is MDHEN, CDR2 SYDVKM, per germline. This CDR3 is built from 16 residues.